One and the same sample provided the 28 T cell receptor beta chains below, sequenced in a study of shared clonotypes between healthy human individuals. Sequencing used immunoSEQ multiplex PCR; TCRdb keeps in-frame clones, though not all of them. The sample lists over a million clones, 78% occurring once. Sequenced input: memory CD4+ T cells from PBMCs. The subset: CD45RA-negative fraction. These receptors all come from a man aged 18-30 years in good health. Some clones in this sample may be carry-over from other donors' samples.

About this clone: Other nucleotide sequences in the sample specify the same CDR3. The V gene is TRBV19, the J gene TRBJ1-5, with D uncertain. This CDR3 is built from 14 residues. Trimming left V 1 base short and J 0 bases short, with 4 bases between. Germline V gene sequence: CDR1 LNHDA, CDR2 SQIVND (reference sequence). The CDR3 is CASSIGASNQPQHF. DNA for the CDR3: TGTGCCAGTAGTATAGGGGCTAGCAATCAGCCCCAGCATTTT.

Details on this clone: Other DNA sequences within the sample encode an identical CDR3. The genes are TRBV5-1 and TRBJ2-5; perhaps TRBD2 as D (5 bases). This CDR3 has 14 amino acids. Trimming left V 1 base short and J 5 bases short, with 12 bases between. CDR1 is SGHRS and CDR2 is YFSETQ in the germline V gene. The CDR3 sequence: CASSLTGPGETQYF. As DNA, the CDR3 is TGCGCCAGCAGCTTGACCGGACCGGGGGAGACCCAGTACTTC.

The V gene is TRBV11-2, the J gene TRBJ1-1; TRBD1 matches 9 bases. CDR1 is SGHAT, CDR2 FQNNGV, per germline. V shed 2 bases, J shed 4 bases, and the junction held 2 bases outside the gene matches. CDR3 length: 14 residues. In DNA, the CDR3 is TGTGCCAGCAGCTTAAAGGGACAGGGCACTGAAGCTTTCTTT. This sequence encodes CASSLKGQGTEAFF.

There are a few counts of this clone. This chain connects TRBV5-1 to TRBJ2-5, with 7 bases fitting TRBD1. V trimming: 1 base; J trimming: 3 bases; junction bases outside the gene matches: 6. CDR3 length equals 15 residues. Per germline, CDR1 SGHRS and CDR2 YFSETQ. Here the CDR3 reads CASSLYGTDEETQYF. CDR3 sequence (DNA): TGCGCCAGCAGCTTGTACGGGACAGATGAAGAGACCCAGTACTTC.

This clone was detected ten times or more. The chain links TRBV28 to TRBJ2-7; D not certain. The CDR3 contains 13 residues. V lost 5 bases and J lost 1, with 9 bases in between. Germline lookup yields CDR1 MDHEN and CDR2 SYDVKM. CDR3 nucleotide sequence: TGTGCCAGCAGTCCGTTGTGGTCCTACGAGCAGTACTTC. Amino acid sequence: CASSPLWSYEQYF.

The rearrangement uses TRBV18 and TRBJ2-7, with D unclear. Trimming removed 4 bases from V and 4 bases from J, with 11 bases in between. Germline CDR1 is KGHSH and CDR2 is LQKENI. This CDR3 spans 13 amino acids. The CDR3 nucleotides are TGTGCCAGCTCACTATCGGACGGGTACGAGCAGTACTTC. This codes for CASSLSDGYEQYF.

This rearrangement joins TRBV7-2 to TRBJ2-3; 8 bases match TRBD1. The CDR3 totals 17 residues. CDR1 is SGHTA, CDR2 FQGNSA, per germline. V was clipped by 0 bases and J by 4 bases; unmatched bases: 9. CDR3 loop: CASSLATSAGGADTQYF. The CDR3 nucleotides read TGTGCCAGCAGCTTAGCTACTTCAGCAGGGGGCGCAGATACGCAGTATTTT.

In nucleotides, the CDR3 is TGCGCCAGCAGGACAGGGTTGGAAGGCACTGAAGCTTTCTTT. Amino acid sequence: CASRTGLEGTEAFF. The chain has TRBV5-1 and TRBJ1-1; 7 nucleotides agree with TRBD1. Trimming at V came to 5 bases and at J to 4 bases, leaving 8 bases not matched to a gene. From germline, CDR1 is SGHRS and CDR2 YFSETQ. This CDR3 contains 14 residues. Based on the CDR3 plus reference TRBV5-1 and TRBJ1-1, the full variable domain is KAGVTQTPRYLIKTRGQQVTLSCSPISGHRSVSWYQQTPGQGLQFLFEYFSETQRNKGNFPGRFSGRQFSNSRSEMNVSTLELGDSALYLCASRTGLEGTEAFFGQGTRLTVV.

This rearrangement joins TRBV5-1 to TRBJ1-4; D uncertain. Germline assignment: CDR1 SGHRS and CDR2 YFSETQ. The CDR3 is 15 residues long. Trimming removed 5 bases at V and 6 bases at J, with 17 bases between. In DNA, the CDR3 is TGCGCCAGCAGATCCGGGCCTAACGGCGATGAAAAACTGTTTTTT. Translated, it gives CASRSGPNGDEKLFF.

This sequence joins TRBV5-1 and TRBJ1-3; TRBD1 aligns across 7 bases. V trimming: 1 base; J trimming: 4 bases; junction bases outside the gene matches: 8. Germline CDR1 reads SGHRS; CDR2 reads YFSETQ. This CDR3 region has 16 residues. The CDR3 DNA sequence: TGCGCCAGCAGCTTGTCCCCGACAGGGTCCGGAAACACCATATATTTT. Translating gives CASSLSPTGSGNTIYF.

The gene calls are TRBV7-8 and TRBJ1-4; D might be TRBD1 (6 bases). V lost 5 bases, J lost 3 bases, and 10 bases lay in between. The germline V gene encodes CDR1 SGHVS and CDR2 FQNEAQ. The CDR3 runs 14 residues. The CDR3 DNA is TGTGCCAGCAGCGGGGGGGCCTCTAATGAAAAACTGTTTTTT. Amino acid sequence: CASSGGASNEKLFF.

Turning to this clone: Since a much larger clone is just one base distant, this may be a read error. In the same sample, other DNA sequences code for this CDR3. The chain joins TRBV5-1 to TRBJ1-2, with D hard to call. The CDR3 is 12 residues long. Germline values: CDR1 SGHRS, CDR2 YFSETQ. V was cut by 0 bases and J by 4 bases, with 4 bases left in between. The CDR3 DNA is TGCGCCAGCAGCTTGGACACCTATGGCTACACCTTC. Amino acids: CASSLDTYGYTF. The complete variable domain, with remaining parts taken from reference TRBV5-1 and TRBJ1-2, reads KAGVTQTPRYLIKTRGQQVTLSCSPISGHRSVSWYQQTPGQGLQFLFEYFSETQRNKGNFPGRFSGRQFSNSRSEMNVSTLELGDSALYLCASSLDTYGYTFGSGTRLTVV.

This sequence joins TRBV7-8 and TRBJ2-3, with 12 bases matching TRBD2. Trimming removed 0 bases from V and 4 bases from J; junction bases left unmatched: 2. The germline gives CDR1 SGHVS, CDR2 FQNEAQ. The CDR3 sequence is 16 residues long. The CDR3 sequence: CASSLALAGGPDTQYF. DNA of the CDR3: TGTGCCAGCAGCTTAGCACTAGCGGGAGGACCAGATACGCAGTATTTT.

The chain combines TRBV6-5 with TRBJ1-1; D is unresolved. V dropped 0 bases and J dropped 3 bases, with 8 bases sitting between them. This CDR3 has 14 residues. Germline CDR1 and CDR2: MNHEY and SVGAGI. CDR3 in DNA: TGTGCCAGCAGTTACTCGGGCAGAGACACTGAAGCTTTCTTT. It yields the protein CASSYSGRDTEAFF.

This chain joins TRBV28 and TRBJ1-2; D is possibly TRBD1 (6 bases). This CDR3 is 14 amino acids long. CDR1 MDHEN and CDR2 SYDVKM come from the germline V gene. The V gene lost 5 bases and the J gene lost 3 bases, with 13 bases spanning the gap. The CDR3 here is CASSGTGIYYGYTF. The CDR3 coding sequence is TGTGCCAGCAGTGGCACAGGGATTTACTATGGCTACACCTTC.

The rearrangement links TRBV6-1 to TRBJ1-5, with D tentatively TRBD1 (5 bases). Per germline, CDR1 MNHNS and CDR2 SASEGT. The CDR3 extends over 12 amino acids. Trimming removed 7 bases from V and 7 bases from J, with 11 bases in between. CDR3 nucleotides: TGTGCCAGCAACCGGGGGGAACAGCCCCAGCATTTT. Translating gives CASNRGEQPQHF.

This clone appeared a few times. CDR3 DNA: TGTGCCAGCAGCCAGAAAACAGGGGAAGGCTACACCTTC. This gives the protein CASSQKTGEGYTF. The gene calls are TRBV5-4 and TRBJ1-2; the match to TRBD1 covers 7 bases. The V segment lost 4 bases and the J segment 8 bases; nucleotides outside the gene matches: 8. Germline-derived CDR1 and CDR2 are SGHNT and YYREEE (reference sequence). There are 13 residues in the CDR3. Complete variable domain (other parts from reference TRBV5-4 and TRBJ1-2): ETGVTQSPTHLIKTRGQQVTLRCSSQSGHNTVSWYQQALGQGPQFIFQYYREEENGRGNFPPRFSGLQFPNYSSELNVNALELDDSALYLCASSQKTGEGYTFGSGTRLTVV.

In nucleotides, the CDR3 is TGCGCCAGCGCAGGGGGAGCGTCTAGCGGAAGGAGCTCCTACGAGCAGTACTTC. Its translation is CASAGGASSGRSSYEQYF. The chain combines TRBV5-1 with TRBJ2-7; D may match TRBD1 or TRBD2 (7 bases each). V was clipped by 7 bases and J by 0 bases, with 26 bases between them. Germline V gene data show CDR1 as SGHRS and CDR2 as YFSETQ. CDR3 length: 18 residues.

The chain is built from TRBV28 and TRBJ1-4; no clear D gene. Germline values: CDR1 MDHEN, CDR2 SYDVKM. CDR3 length: 14 residues. V lost 6 bases, J lost 6 bases, and 14 bases lay in between. CDR3 nucleotide sequence: TGTGCCAGCAGACCCACCCCCACTTATGAAAAACTGTTTTTT. Translation: CASRPTPTYEKLFF.

The chain couples TRBV28 to TRBJ1-2; 9 bases align to TRBD1. This CDR3 comprises 14 residues. The junction had 4 bases not matched to a gene; V was cut back by 5 bases and J by 3 bases. From germline, CDR1 is MDHEN and CDR2 SYDVKM. The CDR3 bases are TGTGCCAGCAGTCGGGACAGGGAGGACTATGGCTACACCTTC. This sequence encodes CASSRDREDYGYTF.

The chain uses TRBV6-6 and TRBJ2-7; D is uncertain. V was clipped by 6 bases and J by 3 bases, with 6 bases between them. This CDR3 is built from 11 residues. The germline V gene encodes CDR1 MNHNY and CDR2 SVGAGI (reference sequence). CDR3 sequence: CASRTFYEQYF. CDR3 bases: TGTGCCAGCAGGACATTCTACGAGCAGTACTTC.

This clone was seen just once. The J gene is TRBJ2-7, the V gene TRBV7-2; 9 bases agree with TRBD1. The CDR3 loop spans 15 amino acids. V lost 5 bases, J lost 4 bases, and 9 bases stayed unmatched. The germline V gene encodes CDR1 SGHTA and CDR2 FQGNSA. DNA of the CDR3: TGTGCCAGCAGCAACCCCCGGGACAGGGATTACGAGCAGTACTTC. This gives the protein CASSNPRDRDYEQYF.

The V gene is TRBV6-5, the J gene TRBJ1-2; no firm D call. V lost 5 bases, J lost 6 bases, and 10 bases lay in between. The V gene's germline CDR1 is MNHEY and CDR2 SVGAGI. This CDR3 is 12 amino acids long. The CDR3 reads CASSPIGHGYTF. The CDR3 DNA follows: TGTGCCAGCAGTCCTATAGGGCATGGCTACACCTTC.

This clone has more than one count but fewer than ten. The gene calls are TRBV27 and TRBJ1-2, with 9 nucleotides matching TRBD1. Germline assignment: CDR1 MNHEY and CDR2 SMNVEV (reference sequence). The ends lost 6 bases at V and 7 bases at J; junction bases unmatched: 9. There are 14 residues in the CDR3. CDR3 bases: TGTGCCAGCAGCCGCGACAGGGGGGATAGTGGCTACACCTTC. Its protein is CASSRDRGDSGYTF.

This CDR3 reads CASSLLGLAGSYNEQFF. The CDR3 region has the DNA TGTGCCAGCAGCTTATTGGGACTAGCGGGCTCCTACAATGAGCAGTTCTTC. The rearrangement links TRBV7-3 to TRBJ2-1; 12 nucleotides match TRBD2. The J segment lost 0 bases and the V segment lost 2 bases, leaving 2 bases of the junction unmatched. The CDR3 is made up of 17 amino acids. Germline assignment: CDR1 SGHTA and CDR2 FQGTGA.

The chain uses TRBV7-6 and TRBJ2-1; 11 bases are shared with TRBD2. The CDR3 covers 16 residues. Losses at the gene ends were 2 bases for V and 4 bases for J; bases not matched to a gene: 4. Germline V lookup: CDR1 SGHVS, CDR2 FNYEAQ. The CDR3, as DNA: TGTGCCAGCAGCTTAAGGGTAGCGGGAGGGTACAATGAGCAGTTCTTC. Encoded protein: CASSLRVAGGYNEQFF.

The chain is built from TRBV30 and TRBJ1-1, with D tentatively TRBD1 (5 bases). CDR1 and CDR2 (germline): GTSNPN, SVGIG (reference sequence). The CDR3 covers 13 residues. Trimming pared 5 bases from V and 3 bases from J, leaving 13 bases between. CDR3 in amino acids: CAWAGVGDTEAFF. CDR3 in DNA: TGTGCCTGGGCGGGAGTGGGGGACACTGAAGCTTTCTTT.

The rearrangement uses TRBV7-2 and TRBJ2-7; D is unresolved. CDR1 is SGHTA and CDR2 is FQGNSA in the germline V gene. The CDR3 runs 11 residues. V was shortened by 3 bases and J by 6 bases, with 6 bases between the two germline ends. This chain's CDR3 is CASSFGAEQYF. Written as DNA, the CDR3 is TGTGCCAGCAGCTTCGGCGCCGAGCAGTACTTC.